These 26 T cell receptor beta chains were all obtained from the same sample, sequenced in a study of beta chain features in type 1 diabetes (dated by TCRdb to between 2017 and 2018). No cognate antigen is known for these TCRs. Points the paper makes about the study in general: Type 1 diabetes patients showed a moderate but significant shortening of TCRB CDR3 length in all four CD4+ subsets.

The library was produced with the immunoSEQ multiplex PCR assay. The High Capacity cDNA Reverse Transcription Kit was used to reverse transcribe all of the isolated RNA, meaning that expressed TCRB transcripts were what got sequenced. Here the immuneACCESS table is served through TCRdb, limited to in-frame sequences with V and J called. Missing clones are a known gap in these copies; in checked studies unresolved V genes cover under half, and the rest lacks a known reason. The sample contains a few hundred thousand clones, about 15% of them found a single time. In total, the top ten clones hold more than 0.015% of the sample. Input material: naive CD4+ T cells from blood. This sample's cell subset or site label indicates: true naive CD4+ T cells. These receptors all come from a man aged 18 to 29 with type 1 diabetes.

This chain uses TRBV4-3 with TRBJ1-1; the match to TRBD1 covers 7 bases. V gave up 2 bases and J gave up 12 bases; unmatched junction bases: 12. The CDR3 spans 14 residues. Germline CDR1 and CDR2: LGHNA and YSLEER. CDR3 in amino acids: CASSQFSMDRIPFF. The CDR3 DNA is TGCGCCAGCAGCCAATTCTCCATGGACAGGATACCTTTCTTT.

The table lists this clone with a few counts. This chain joins TRBV21-1 and TRBJ2-2; TRBD1 is taken as the D call from the table, unchecked against the DNA. TRBV21-1 is a documented pseudogene. This CDR3 is built from 12 residues. Here the CDR3 reads CASRTDTGELFF. CDR3 coding DNA: TGTGCCAGCAGGACAGACACCGGGGAGCTGTTTTTT.

The gene calls are TRBV11-2 and TRBJ2-1; D not certain. The CDR3 loop spans 15 amino acids. Germline V gives CDR1 SGHAT, CDR2 FQNNGV. Trimming pared 1 base from V and 9 bases from J, leaving 16 bases between. This CDR3 reads CASSLVESLRGEQFF. The CDR3 nucleotides are TGTGCCAGCAGCTTAGTGGAAAGCCTTCGCGGTGAGCAGTTCTTC. Full variable domain (remainder filled in from reference TRBV11-2 and TRBJ2-1): EAGVAQSPRYKIIEKRQSVAFWCNPISGHATLYWYQQILGQGPKLLIQFQNNGVVDDSQLPKDRFSAERLKGVDSTLKIQPAKLEDSAVYLCASSLVESLRGEQFFGPGTRLTVL.

The J gene is TRBJ2-1, the V gene TRBV19; D unresolved. CDR3 length: 14 residues. V was pared by 7 bases and J by 6 bases, with 16 bases between. Germline CDR1 and CDR2: LNHDA and SQIVND (reference sequence). CDR3 sequence: CASTSFARSNEQFF. As DNA, the CDR3 is TGTGCCAGTACCTCCTTCGCGAGGTCCAATGAGCAGTTCTTC.

A few counts support this clone. V and J are TRBV9 and TRBJ2-3; TRBD1 agrees at 7 bases. V trimming: 0 bases; J trimming: 7 bases; junction bases outside the gene matches: 5. Germline CDR1 reads SGDLS; CDR2 reads YYNGEE. The CDR3 contains 14 residues. The CDR3 loop is CASSVAGQWNTQYF. CDR3 DNA sequence: TGTGCCAGCAGCGTAGCGGGACAGTGGAATACGCAGTATTTT.

The rearrangement links TRBV6-5 to TRBJ1-2; tentative D call: TRBD1 (6 bases). The V gene's germline CDR1 is MNHEY and CDR2 SVGAGI. Trimming pared 2 bases from V and 4 bases from J, leaving 14 bases between. The CDR3 is made up of 15 amino acids. In DNA, the CDR3 is TGTGCCAGCAGTTACGACAGGACGGCCTTCTATGGCTACACCTTC. This sequence encodes CASSYDRTAFYGYTF.

There are a few counts of this clone. Different DNA sequences within this sample yield the same CDR3. The J gene is TRBJ2-7, the V gene TRBV18, with 11 nucleotides matching TRBD2. The V gene end was trimmed by 3 bases and the J gene end by 1 base; junction bases not matched to a gene: 2. CDR3 length equals 15 residues. Germline V CDR1 and CDR2: KGHSH, LQKENI. CDR3 bases: TGTGCCAGCTCACCCGGGACTAGCGGTTCCTACGAGCAGTACTTC. Translated: CASSPGTSGSYEQYF.

The CDR3 is CARQGTYEQYF. The CDR3 bases are TGTGCCCGACAGGGCACCTACGAGCAGTACTTC. This chain links TRBV30 with TRBJ2-7; 7 bases are a match to TRBD1. CDR3 size: 11 residues. From germline, CDR1 is GTSNPN and CDR2 SVGIG (reference sequence). V shed 8 bases, J shed 2 bases, and the junction held 3 bases outside the gene matches.

This clone was observed a handful of times. The V call is TRBV7-2, the J call TRBJ2-3; 10 nucleotides align to TRBD2. This CDR3 region has 17 residues. From germline, CDR1 is SGHTA and CDR2 FQGNSA. Germline trimming cut 3 bases from V and 0 bases from J; bases unmatched to any gene: 6. CDR3 in amino acids: CASSFGIAGGSTDTQYF. CDR3 sequence (DNA): TGTGCCAGCAGCTTCGGTATAGCGGGGGGTAGCACAGATACGCAGTATTTT.

This clone showed up just a few times. The chain has TRBV7-2 and TRBJ2-4; 7 nucleotides line up with TRBD1. The junction had 4 bases not matched to a gene; V was cut back by 2 bases and J by 0 bases. CDR1 SGHTA and CDR2 FQGNSA come from the germline V gene. The CDR3 has 16 amino acids. The CDR3 protein is CASSLSRGSAKNIQYF. The CDR3 DNA sequence: TGTGCCAGCAGCTTAAGCAGGGGGTCAGCCAAAAACATTCAGTACTTC.

This clone was detected a few times. This chain joins TRBV6-1 and TRBJ2-3; a weak D match, TRBD2 (6 bases). The germline V and J ends were trimmed by 7 bases and 8 bases, with 7 bases remaining between them. The V gene's germline CDR1 is MNHNS and CDR2 SASEGT. The CDR3 consists of 10 residues. CDR3 protein: CASTGGTQYF. In DNA, the CDR3 is TGTGCCAGCACCGGGGGTACGCAGTATTTT.

This clone turned up a few times. This chain connects TRBV19 to TRBJ2-1; 10 nucleotides line up with TRBD2. The J segment lost 4 bases and the V segment lost 7 bases, leaving 7 bases of the junction unmatched. The CDR3 is 15 residues long. Germline lookup yields CDR1 LNHDA and CDR2 SQIVND (reference sequence). The CDR3 is CASTPSGRAYNEQFF. The CDR3 DNA follows: TGTGCCAGTACCCCAAGCGGGAGGGCTTACAATGAGCAGTTCTTC.

The chain carries TRBV2 and TRBJ1-6; D perhaps matches TRBD1 (5 bases). CDR3 length equals 15 residues. V gave up 4 bases and J gave up 0 bases, with 7 bases separating them. Germline-derived CDR1 and CDR2 are SNHLY and FYNNEI. This CDR3 reads CASSGQSSYNSPLHF. CDR3 in DNA: TGTGCCAGCAGTGGACAGAGCTCCTATAATTCACCCCTCCACTTT.

This clone appeared a single time. CDR3 sequence: CASSLDSSPGGEQFF. CDR3 in DNA: TGCGCCAGCAGCTTGGATAGCTCCCCGGGAGGTGAGCAGTTCTTC. The chain couples TRBV5-1 to TRBJ2-1, with TRBD2 identical over 7 bases. Germline lookup yields CDR1 SGHRS and CDR2 YFSETQ. The CDR3 length is 15 residues. V was pared by 0 bases and J by 9 bases, with 9 bases of the junction left unmatched. The whole variable domain, filled in from reference TRBV5-1 and TRBJ2-1, reads KAGVTQTPRYLIKTRGQQVTLSCSPISGHRSVSWYQQTPGQGLQFLFEYFSETQRNKGNFPGRFSGRQFSNSRSEMNVSTLELGDSALYLCASSLDSSPGGEQFFGPGTRLTVL.

V is TRBV5-1 and J is TRBJ1-1, with 7 positions matching TRBD1. J lost 3 bases, V lost 4 bases, and 6 bases had no gene match. Germline V CDR1 and CDR2: SGHRS, YFSETQ. The CDR3 is made up of 14 amino acids. The CDR3 DNA follows: TGCGCCAGCAGCGTGGACAGGTTGGACACTGAAGCTTTCTTT. Its translation: CASSVDRLDTEAFF.

The table lists this clone with a few counts. The genes are TRBV19 and TRBJ2-7, with D hard to call. Looked up from germline, CDR1 is LNHDA and CDR2 is SQIVND (reference sequence). This CDR3 region has 13 residues. Trimming shortened V by 3 bases and J by 7 bases, and 13 bases separated the two germline ends. CDR3 sequence reads: CASSMSIETEQYF. Written as DNA, the CDR3 is TGTGCCAGTAGTATGTCTATCGAGACAGAGCAGTACTTC. Full variable domain (outside the CDR3, taken from reference TRBV19 and TRBJ2-7): DGGITQSPKYLFRKEGQNVTLSCEQNLNHDAMYWYRQDPGQGLRLIYYSQIVNDFQKGDIAEGYSVSREKKESFPLTVTSAQKNPTAFYLCASSMSIETEQYFGPGTRLTVT.

V and J are TRBV9 and TRBJ2-5; 9 bases map to TRBD2. The CDR3 loop spans 16 amino acids. Trimming removed 1 base from V and 1 base from J; junction bases left unmatched: 5. Per the germline V gene, CDR1 is SGDLS and CDR2 is YYNGEE. CDR3 nucleotide sequence: TGTGCCAGCAGCGTACTAGCGGGACAATCCCAAGAGACCCAGTACTTC. This encodes CASSVLAGQSQETQYF.

The chain has TRBV11-2 and TRBJ2-3, with 8 bases that match TRBD2. The CDR3 extends over 15 amino acids. The germline V gene has CDR1 SGHAT and CDR2 FQNNGV. The trim removed 1 base at V and 4 bases at J, leaving 4 bases unmatched. Written as DNA, the CDR3 is TGTGCCAGCAGCTTAGGTAGCGGGGTCCCAGATACGCAGTATTTT. It encodes CASSLGSGVPDTQYF. The whole variable domain, filled in from reference TRBV11-2 and TRBJ2-3, reads EAGVAQSPRYKIIEKRQSVAFWCNPISGHATLYWYQQILGQGPKLLIQFQNNGVVDDSQLPKDRFSAERLKGVDSTLKIQPAKLEDSAVYLCASSLGSGVPDTQYFGPGTRLTVL.

This clone was observed a few times. The chain couples TRBV25-1 to TRBJ2-1; 7 bases fit TRBD2. Germline CDR1 is MGHDK and CDR2 is SYGVNS. Unmatched junction bases numbered 12, after V lost 4 bases and J lost 6 bases. This CDR3 contains 16 residues. CDR3 protein: CASSVPPSGTVNEQFF. In nucleotides, the CDR3 is TGTGCCAGCAGTGTGCCCCCGAGCGGGACTGTCAATGAGCAGTTCTTC.

There are a few counts of this clone. The rearrangement uses TRBV5-6 and TRBJ1-1; TRBD1 matches at 7 bases. Germline values: CDR1 SGHDT, CDR2 YYEEEE. This CDR3 has 15 amino acids. With 6 bases clipped from V and 1 base from J, the junction kept 9 bases outside the gene matches. CDR3 bases: TGTGCCAGCACCTCACGGAACAGGGGGAACACTGAAGCTTTCTTT. Protein product: CASTSRNRGNTEAFF. Combining the CDR3 with reference TRBV5-6 and TRBJ1-1 gives the whole variable domain DAGVTQSPTHLIKTRGQQVTLRCSPKSGHDTVSWYQQALGQGPQFIFQYYEEEERQRGNFPDRFSGHQFPNYSSELNVNALLLGDSALYLCASTSRNRGNTEAFFGQGTRLTVV.

The rearrangement uses TRBV7-9 and TRBJ2-1, with 8 bases matching TRBD2. Germline CDR1 is SEHNR and CDR2 is FQNEAQ (reference sequence). With V trimmed by 3 bases and J by 6 bases, 7 bases remained unmatched. The CDR3 has 15 amino acids. The CDR3 DNA sequence: TGTGCCAGCAGCTTTCTCGGGAGGGGAGGCAATGAGCAGTTCTTC. This encodes CASSFLGRGGNEQFF.

V usage is TRBV10-2 and J usage is TRBJ1-1, with 9 bases fitting TRBD1. Per the germline V gene, CDR1 is WSHSY and CDR2 is SAAADI. The V gene end was trimmed by 6 bases and the J gene end by 5 bases; junction bases not matched to a gene: 1. The CDR3 runs to 12 residues. The CDR3 spells CASRGQGTEAFF. The CDR3 DNA sequence: TGCGCCAGCAGGGGACAGGGAACTGAAGCTTTCTTT.

This clone was counted a few times. The chain uses TRBV2 and TRBJ1-2; 8 bases fit TRBD1. Germline V gene data show CDR1 as SNHLY and CDR2 as FYNNEI. The J segment lost 4 bases and the V segment lost 4 bases, leaving 5 bases of the junction unmatched. The length of the CDR3 is 14 residues. The CDR3 nucleotides are TGTGCCAGCAGTGGGCAGGGGGCTCTCTATGGCTACACCTTC. It is translated as CASSGQGALYGYTF. The variable domain in full, completed from reference TRBV2 and TRBJ1-2, reads EPEVTQTPSHQVTQMGQEVILRCVPISNHLYFYWYRQILGQKVEFLVSFYNNEISEKSEIFDDQFSVERPDGSNFTLKIRSTKLEDSAMYFCASSGQGALYGYTFGSGTRLTVV.

This clone was observed once. This chain joins TRBV11-2 and TRBJ2-3, with D unresolved. Deletions cut 0 bases from V and 2 bases from J, with 9 bases between. Per germline, CDR1 SGHAT and CDR2 FQNNGV. The CDR3 totals 15 residues. The CDR3 spells CASSLDSRVTDTQYF. CDR3 nucleotide sequence: TGTGCCAGCAGCTTAGATAGCCGGGTCACAGATACGCAGTATTTT. The full variable domain, completed using reference TRBV11-2 and TRBJ2-3, is EAGVAQSPRYKIIEKRQSVAFWCNPISGHATLYWYQQILGQGPKLLIQFQNNGVVDDSQLPKDRFSAERLKGVDSTLKIQPAKLEDSAVYLCASSLDSRVTDTQYFGPGTRLTVL.

This clone was recorded a few times. The chain recombines TRBV30 with TRBJ2-7; D uncertain. V lost 1 base and J lost 3, with 4 bases in between. This CDR3 region has 11 residues. Germline assignment: CDR1 GTSNPN and CDR2 SVGIG (reference sequence). The DNA of the CDR3 is TGTGCCTGGAGTGGTTACTACGAGCAGTACTTC. Translation: CAWSGYYEQYF. The full variable domain, completed using reference TRBV30 and TRBJ2-7, is SQTIHQWPATLVQPVGSPLSLECTVEGTSNPNLYWYRQAAGRGLQLLFYSVGIGQISSEVPQNLSASRPQDRQFILSSKKLLLSDSGFYLCAWSGYYEQYFGPGTRLTVT.

The chain carries TRBV6-1 and TRBJ2-3; perhaps TRBD2 as D (6 bases). Per the germline V gene, CDR1 is MNHNS and CDR2 is SASEGT. The ends were cut back, 5 bases at V and 9 bases at J, with 15 bases in the middle. This CDR3 is built from 13 residues. CDR3 in DNA: TGTGCCAGCAGTTCTCAAGGAGGGGACACGCAGTATTTT. It specifies CASSSQGGDTQYF.